This T cell receptor (beta chain) was identified during a study of T cell changes during pregnancy in multiple sclerosis. Germline V gene data show CDR1 as MGHRA and CDR2 as YSYEKL. This CDR3 is built from 14 residues. V lost 5 bases and J lost 5; bases outside the gene matches: 3. Sequenced by immunoSEQ multiplex PCR; TCRdb stores in-frame clones only, minus some. The sample includes tens of thousands of clones, 88% seen only once; the top ten take 1.5% to 2%. The TCR comes from a female donor with multiple sclerosis, enrolled in a pregnancy study. The chain uses TRBV4-1 and TRBJ2-7; 13 positions agree with TRBD2. Sequencing was performed on peripheral blood, taken in the first trimester of pregnancy. The CDR3 sequence: CASSGLAGDNEQYF. In nucleotides, the CDR3 is TGCGCCAGCAGCGGACTAGCGGGAGATAACGAGCAGTACTTC.